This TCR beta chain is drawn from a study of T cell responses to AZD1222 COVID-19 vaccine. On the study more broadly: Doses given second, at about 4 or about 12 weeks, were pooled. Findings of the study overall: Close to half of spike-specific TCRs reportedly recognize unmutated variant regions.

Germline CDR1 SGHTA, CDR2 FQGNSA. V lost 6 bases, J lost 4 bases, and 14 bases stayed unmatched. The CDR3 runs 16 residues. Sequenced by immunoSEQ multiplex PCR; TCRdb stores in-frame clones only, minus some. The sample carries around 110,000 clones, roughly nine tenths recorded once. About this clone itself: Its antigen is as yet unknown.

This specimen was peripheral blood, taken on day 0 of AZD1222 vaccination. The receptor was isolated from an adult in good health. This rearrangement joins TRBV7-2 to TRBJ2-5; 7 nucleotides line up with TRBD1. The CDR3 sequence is CASRERDSPWGETQYF. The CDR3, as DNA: TGTGCCAGCAGGGAACGGGACAGTCCCTGGGGAGAGACCCAGTACTTC.